The next 20 T cell receptor beta chains were all read from a single sample in a study of post-analysis software for immune sequencing data. Study conclusions and caveats: TRBV5-6, TRBV5-1 and TRBV20-1 belonged to a set of roughly 5 TRBV segments that were more frequent in patients than controls.

The library was made from cDNA and included unique molecular identifiers. MiXCR was run by TCRdb on the PCR reads, yielding one entry per CDR3 protein. The sample shows some 700,000 distinct CDR3 sequences, roughly three fifths of them seen only once. These receptors are not linked to any known antigen. Sample: blood. These receptors all stem from a girl aged 2 to 10 with multiple sclerosis.

The chain couples TRBV20-1 to TRBJ2-7, with 7 bases matching TRBD1. V gave up 5 bases and J gave up 3 bases; unmatched junction bases: 7. CDR3 size: 13 residues. Germline values: CDR1 DFQATT, CDR2 SNEGSKA (reference sequence). CDR3 sequence reads: CSARQGSLYEQYF. CDR3 DNA sequence: TGCAGTGCTCGACAGGGATCCCTCTACGAGCAGTACTTC.

The chain uses TRBV10-3 and TRBJ2-3; D is ambiguous. V gave up 0 bases and J gave up 3 bases, with 10 bases separating them. Germline CDR1 reads ENHRY; CDR2 reads SYGVKD. The CDR3 is made up of 15 amino acids. The CDR3 reads CAISESARGTDTQYF. The CDR3 DNA sequence: TGTGCCATCAGTGAGTCGGCTAGAGGTACAGATACGCAGTATTTT.

The sample holds a few counts of this clonotype. One end of the junction does not line up with germline, which may come from a read error. This chain connects TRBV5-1 to TRBJ2-1; 7 bases line up with TRBD2. The CDR3 contains 15 residues. The germline CDR1 and CDR2 sequences are SGHRS and YFSETQ. CDR3 coding DNA: TGTGCCAGCAGCCTGGCGGGGGACTCCTACAATGAGCAGTTCTTC. Its protein is CASSLAGDSYNEQFF.

The sample holds a few counts of this clonotype. The chain employs TRBV5-1 and TRBJ2-2, with TRBD2 matching 11 bases. This CDR3 has 16 residues. CDR1 and CDR2 from the germline V gene are SGHRS and YFSETQ. V trimming: 3 bases; J trimming: 2 bases; junction bases outside the gene matches: 3. CDR3: CASSSTSGVNTGELFF. CDR3 DNA sequence: TGCGCCAGCAGCTCGACTAGCGGGGTAAACACCGGGGAGCTGTTTTTT.

The rearrangement joins TRBV9 to TRBJ2-1, with 12 positions matching TRBD2. Unmatched junction bases numbered 7, after V lost 4 bases and J lost 8 bases. Per germline, CDR1 SGDLS and CDR2 YYNGEE. The CDR3 is 15 residues long. In nucleotides, the CDR3 is TGTGCCAGCAGCTCAAGACTAGCGGGAGTATATGAGCAGTTCTTC. Residues: CASSSRLAGVYEQFF.

The V call is TRBV5-1, the J call TRBJ2-5, with a weak D call TRBD1 (6 bases). The CDR3 is 15 amino acids. The V end was cut by 3 bases, the J end by 4 bases, with 16 bases between. Germline lookup yields CDR1 SGHRS and CDR2 YFSETQ. DNA of the CDR3: TGCGCCAGCAGCTCGGAAGGGGGTAAGGCAGAGACCCAGTACTTC. Translated, it gives CASSSEGGKAETQYF.

This clonotype occurred once. V and J are TRBV7-3 and TRBJ2-1; weak D call: TRBD2 (6 bases). V was clipped by 0 bases and J by 12 bases, with 12 bases between them. Looked up from germline, CDR1 is SGHTA and CDR2 is FQGTGA. The CDR3 totals 13 residues. CDR3 in DNA: TGTGCCAGCAGCTTAACCGGCGGGGACCGGCAGTTCTTC. As protein: CASSLTGGDRQFF.

The chain recombines TRBV3-1 with TRBJ2-5; D unclear. CDR3 size: 13 residues. Germline CDR1 reads LGHDT; CDR2 reads YNNKEL (reference sequence). V lost 1 base and J lost 3, with 6 bases in between. The CDR3, as DNA: TGTGCCAGCAGCCAAGGGGCCAAAGAGACCCAGTACTTC. It specifies CASSQGAKETQYF.

V usage is TRBV6-6 and J usage is TRBJ1-2; TRBD1 matches at 7 bases. The ends lost 2 bases at V and 4 bases at J; junction bases unmatched: 7. This CDR3 spans 15 amino acids. Germline V lookup: CDR1 MNHNY, CDR2 SVGAGI (reference sequence). In DNA form, the CDR3 reads TGTGCCAGCAGTTACGGGACAGCCACCTTCTATGGCTACACCTTC. It translates to CASSYGTATFYGYTF.

This clonotype was observed a single time. The chain employs TRBV11-2 and TRBJ2-1; TRBD1 matches 8 bases. The germline gives CDR1 SGHAT, CDR2 FQNNGV. J was trimmed by 6 bases and V by 5 bases; bases with no gene match: 9. The CDR3 covers 15 residues. The CDR3 sequence: CASSRGQGYLNEQFF. DNA of the CDR3: TGTGCCAGCAGCCGCGGACAGGGTTACCTCAATGAGCAGTTCTTC.

Only a few counts were recorded for this clonotype. This sequence joins TRBV20-1 and TRBJ2-7; D is unclear. Trimming took off 3 bases at V and 5 bases at J, with 8 bases between the two ends. CDR1 and CDR2 from the germline V gene are DFQATT and SNEGSKA (reference sequence). This CDR3 has 11 amino acids. The CDR3 spells CSAREDHEQYF. CDR3 nucleotide sequence: TGCAGTGCTAGGGAAGATCACGAGCAGTACTTC.

V and J are TRBV20-1 and TRBJ2-3, with 15 bases identical to TRBD2. CDR1 is DFQATT, CDR2 SNEGSKA, per germline (reference sequence). There are 14 residues in the CDR3. The junction had 1 base not matched to a gene; V was cut back by 4 bases and J by 5 bases. CDR3 protein: CSATGLAGGDTQYF. DNA of the CDR3: TGCAGTGCTACGGGACTAGCGGGAGGAGATACGCAGTATTTT.

The rearrangement links TRBV27 to TRBJ1-5; the match to TRBD1 covers 9 bases. V lost 8 bases to trimming and J lost 6 bases; unmatched junction nucleotides: 8. The CDR3 consists of 14 residues. Germline V CDR1 and CDR2: MNHEY, SMNVEV (reference sequence). This CDR3 reads CASAGGQGGQPQHF. Here the CDR3 DNA reads TGTGCCAGCGCGGGGGGACAGGGCGGTCAGCCCCAGCATTTT.

The chain couples TRBV7-9 to TRBJ1-1; the match to TRBD1 covers 9 bases. Trimming cost V 5 bases and J 0 bases; bases outside gene matches: 7. The V gene's germline CDR1 is SEHNR and CDR2 FQNEAQ (reference sequence). The CDR3 totals 16 residues. CDR3: CASSRGTGPMNTEAFF. The CDR3, as DNA: TGTGCCAGCAGCCGGGGGACAGGGCCTATGAACACTGAAGCTTTCTTT.

The CDR3 is CASSLGQGPTYGYTF. The CDR3 coding sequence is TGCGCCAGCAGCTTAGGACAGGGGCCGACCTATGGCTACACCTTC. The V call is TRBV5-1, the J call TRBJ1-2; 9 bases fit TRBD1. Germline V gene data show CDR1 as SGHRS and CDR2 as YFSETQ. After removal of 2 bases from V and 4 bases from J, the junction contained 6 bases not matched to a gene. This CDR3 is built from 15 residues. The full variable domain, rest sourced from reference TRBV5-1 and TRBJ1-2, is KAGVTQTPRYLIKTRGQQVTLSCSPISGHRSVSWYQQTPGQGLQFLFEYFSETQRNKGNFPGRFSGRQFSNSRSEMNVSTLELGDSALYLCASSLGQGPTYGYTFGSGTRLTVV.

Notes on this clonotype: Sequence at one end of the junction differs from germline and may be a read error. The V call is TRBV6-5, the J call TRBJ2-7; 9 nucleotides align to TRBD1. Germline values: CDR1 MNHEY, CDR2 SVGAGI. This CDR3 contains 13 residues. The CDR3 nucleotides read TGTGTCAGCAAAGAGGGACAGGGCTACGAGCAGTACTTC. Its protein is CVSKEGQGYEQYF.

The chain links TRBV11-2 to TRBJ1-5; D call uncertain. CDR3 length: 13 amino acids. Germline V gene data show CDR1 as SGHAT and CDR2 as FQNNGV. Trimming removed 2 bases at V and 6 bases at J, with 8 bases between. The CDR3 bases are TGTGCCAGCAGCTTATGGACCCGTCAGCCCCAGCATTTT. Translating it yields CASSLWTRQPQHF.

The chain has TRBV29-1 and TRBJ1-2; D not certain. The germline V gene has CDR1 SQVTM and CDR2 ANQGSEA. V gave up 2 bases and J gave up 2 bases, with 9 bases separating them. The CDR3 length is 13 residues. The CDR3 spells CSVELPGNYGYTF. Written as DNA, the CDR3 is TGCAGCGTTGAATTACCAGGAAACTATGGCTACACCTTC.

The chain carries TRBV5-1 and TRBJ2-1; maybe TRBD2 (6 bases). Trimming took off 4 bases at V and 4 bases at J, with 18 bases between the two ends. This CDR3 is built from 16 residues. In germline, CDR1 is SGHRS, CDR2 YFSETQ. In DNA, the CDR3 is TGCGCCAGCAGCCGCCAGGATAGCGGAAATTACAATGAGCAGTTCTTC. Translated, it gives CASSRQDSGNYNEQFF.

The chain uses TRBV20-1 and TRBJ2-6; D uncertain. This CDR3 contains 13 residues. Trimming removed 5 bases at V and 0 bases at J, with 5 bases between. Looked up from germline, CDR1 is DFQATT and CDR2 is SNEGSKA (reference sequence). The CDR3 DNA sequence: TGCAGTGCTTGGACCTCTGGGGCCAACGTCCTGACTTTC. Amino acids: CSAWTSGANVLTF.